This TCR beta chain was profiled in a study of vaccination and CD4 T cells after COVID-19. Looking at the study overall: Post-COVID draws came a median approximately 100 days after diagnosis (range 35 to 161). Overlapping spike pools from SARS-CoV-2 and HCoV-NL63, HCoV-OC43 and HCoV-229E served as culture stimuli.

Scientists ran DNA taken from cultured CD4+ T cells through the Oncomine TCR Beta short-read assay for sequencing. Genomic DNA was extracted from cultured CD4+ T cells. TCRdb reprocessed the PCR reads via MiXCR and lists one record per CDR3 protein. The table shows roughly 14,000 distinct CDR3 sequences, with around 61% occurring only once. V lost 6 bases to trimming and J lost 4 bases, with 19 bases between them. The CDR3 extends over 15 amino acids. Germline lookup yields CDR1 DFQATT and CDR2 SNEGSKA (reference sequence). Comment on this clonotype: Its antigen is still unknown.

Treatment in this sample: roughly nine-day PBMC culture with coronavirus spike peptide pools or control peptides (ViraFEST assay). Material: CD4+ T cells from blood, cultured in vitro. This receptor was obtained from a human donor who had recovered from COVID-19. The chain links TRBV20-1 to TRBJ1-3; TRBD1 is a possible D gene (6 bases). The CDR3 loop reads CSATPGGAGGNTIYF. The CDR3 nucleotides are TGCAGTGCCACCCCGGGGGGCGCGGGAGGAAACACCATATATTTT.